The 25 T cell receptor beta chains below were found in one sample sequenced in a study of blood T cell repertoires in COVID-19. Clones were sequenced by immunoSEQ multiplex PCR, and TCRdb holds only the in-frame ones, with some missing. The repertoire consists of under 200,000 clones, with approximately 81% occurring once and the leading ten covering about 5%. The sequenced sample was PBMCs or T cells enriched from blood (not recorded which). These receptors came from a woman aged 40-49 years with acute COVID-19.

V and J are TRBV6-1 and TRBJ2-1; no reliable D call. Germline V gene data show CDR1 as MNHNS and CDR2 as SASEGT. CDR3 length: 14 residues. V lost 1 base and J 9 bases, leaving 13 bases between the germline ends. The CDR3 loop is CASSEGTPAGEQFF. The CDR3 region has the DNA TGTGCCAGCAGTGAAGGAACTCCCGCCGGTGAGCAGTTCTTC.

The chain joins TRBV6-1 to TRBJ1-6, with a tentative D call TRBD1 (6 bases). The V end was cut by 3 bases, the J end by 9 bases, with 15 bases between. The germline V gene encodes CDR1 MNHNS and CDR2 SASEGT. CDR3 length equals 15 residues. CDR3 residues: CASSEHTGRGSPLHF. Written as DNA, the CDR3 is TGTGCCAGCAGTGAGCACACAGGGAGAGGTTCACCCCTCCACTTT.

V is TRBV5-1 and J is TRBJ2-7; the match to TRBD2 covers 7 bases. V gave up 0 bases and J gave up 4 bases; unmatched junction bases: 4. Germline lookup yields CDR1 SGHRS and CDR2 YFSETQ. The length of the CDR3 is 14 residues. CDR3 coding DNA: TGCGCCAGCAGCTTGGAAGGACTAGGTTACGAGCAGTACTTC. This sequence encodes CASSLEGLGYEQYF. The whole variable domain, remainder taken from reference TRBV5-1 and TRBJ2-7, is KAGVTQTPRYLIKTRGQQVTLSCSPISGHRSVSWYQQTPGQGLQFLFEYFSETQRNKGNFPGRFSGRQFSNSRSEMNVSTLELGDSALYLCASSLEGLGYEQYFGPGTRLTVT.

V usage is TRBV5-8 and J usage is TRBJ2-7; D possibly corresponds to TRBD1 (5 bases). V was trimmed by 5 bases and J by 2 bases, leaving 14 bases between them. CDR1 and CDR2 (germline): SGHTS, YDEGEE. The CDR3 is made up of 14 amino acids. The CDR3 sequence is CASSFWGTTYEQYF. For the CDR3, the DNA is TGTGCCAGCAGTTTTTGGGGCACCACCTACGAGCAGTACTTC.

V usage is TRBV18 and J usage is TRBJ1-2, with 9 bases lining up with TRBD1. The J segment lost 8 bases and the V segment lost 2 bases, leaving 9 bases of the junction unmatched. Germline V lookup: CDR1 KGHSH, CDR2 LQKENI. This CDR3 region has 15 residues. The CDR3 coding sequence is TGTGCCAGCTCACCAAACAGGGGGCAGGTTGACGGCTACACCTTC. Translated: CASSPNRGQVDGYTF.

The gene calls are TRBV6-1 and TRBJ2-4; TRBD1 aligns across 11 bases. V was pared by 1 base and J by 2 bases, with 10 bases of the junction left unmatched. In germline, CDR1 is MNHNS, CDR2 SASEGT. The CDR3 is made up of 19 amino acids. CDR3 loop: CASSEDPGQGAETKNIQYF. The CDR3, as DNA: TGTGCCAGCAGTGAAGACCCCGGACAGGGGGCCGAAACCAAAAACATTCAGTACTTC.

The V gene is TRBV5-1, the J gene TRBJ1-3; weak D call: TRBD1 (5 bases). Deletions cut 4 bases from V and 4 bases from J, with 12 bases between. CDR3 size: 14 residues. CDR1 is SGHRS, CDR2 YFSETQ, per germline. The chain's CDR3 is CASSVGVPGNTIYF. CDR3 DNA sequence: TGCGCCAGCAGCGTAGGGGTGCCCGGAAACACCATATATTTT. Filled out from reference TRBV5-1 and TRBJ1-3, the complete variable domain reads KAGVTQTPRYLIKTRGQQVTLSCSPISGHRSVSWYQQTPGQGLQFLFEYFSETQRNKGNFPGRFSGRQFSNSRSEMNVSTLELGDSALYLCASSVGVPGNTIYFGEGSWLTVV.

The CDR3 DNA reads TGTGCCAGCAGTTTCCTCCCTGGGACTAGCGGGAGTGTAAGCGATGAGCAGTTCTTC. Its protein product is CASSFLPGTSGSVSDEQFF. V is TRBV27 and J is TRBJ2-1, with 14 positions matching TRBD2. The J segment lost 8 bases and the V segment lost 3 bases, leaving 15 bases of the junction unmatched. CDR1 and CDR2 from the germline V gene are MNHEY and SMNVEV (reference sequence). This CDR3 is 19 amino acids long.

This clone was seen a few times. The chain has TRBV2 and TRBJ1-2; the match to TRBD1 covers 8 bases. The CDR3 runs 15 residues. The V and J ends lost 6 bases and 3 bases, in that order; junction bases with no gene match: 9. Germline assignment: CDR1 SNHLY and CDR2 FYNNEI. CDR3 loop: CASSTRQGYDYGYTF. For the CDR3, the DNA is TGTGCCAGCAGCACGAGACAGGGGTACGACTATGGCTACACCTTC. The full variable domain, in which reference TRBV2 and TRBJ1-2 provide the parts outside the CDR3, is EPEVTQTPSHQVTQMGQEVILRCVPISNHLYFYWYRQILGQKVEFLVSFYNNEISEKSEIFDDQFSVERPDGSNFTLKIRSTKLEDSAMYFCASSTRQGYDYGYTFGSGTRLTVV.

Only one count was recorded for this clone. This rearrangement joins TRBV5-4 to TRBJ2-1; 15 nucleotides agree with TRBD2. CDR3 length: 17 amino acids. Germline lookup yields CDR1 SGHNT and CDR2 YYREEE (reference sequence). Germline trimming cut 4 bases from V and 1 base from J; bases unmatched to any gene: 3. CDR3 residues: CASSLGLAGGSYNEQFF. As DNA, the CDR3 is TGTGCCAGCAGCCTGGGACTAGCGGGAGGTTCCTACAATGAGCAGTTCTTC.

The rearrangement joins TRBV27 to TRBJ2-3, with 10 bases matching TRBD1. V was pared by 1 base and J by 5 bases, with 18 bases of the junction left unmatched. Germline CDR1 is MNHEY and CDR2 is SMNVEV (reference sequence). The CDR3 spans 20 residues. In DNA form, the CDR3 reads TGTGCCAGCAGTTTATTGGTGGGACAGGGGAATCAACTAGCGGTAGATACGCAGTATTTT. Its translation is CASSLLVGQGNQLAVDTQYF.

This rearrangement joins TRBV20-1 to TRBJ2-1, with 14 bases matching TRBD2. V shed 3 bases, J shed 3 bases, and the junction held 10 bases outside the gene matches. From germline, CDR1 is DFQATT and CDR2 SNEGSKA (reference sequence). The CDR3 runs 18 residues. In DNA form, the CDR3 reads TGCAGTGCTAGTACGGGACCGGGACTAGCGGGGGACTACAATGAGCAGTTCTTC. Encoded protein: CSASTGPGLAGDYNEQFF.

The chain links TRBV30 to TRBJ1-5, with 9 bases that match TRBD1. This CDR3 contains 17 residues. From germline, CDR1 is GTSNPN and CDR2 SVGIG (reference sequence). Trimming cost V 3 bases and J 6 bases; bases outside gene matches: 15. The CDR3 loop reads CAWSLTPGTGFGQPQHF. In DNA form, the CDR3 reads TGTGCCTGGAGCTTAACCCCCGGGACAGGGTTTGGTCAGCCCCAGCATTTT. Full variable domain (missing parts from reference TRBV30 and TRBJ1-5): SQTIHQWPATLVQPVGSPLSLECTVEGTSNPNLYWYRQAAGRGLQLLFYSVGIGQISSEVPQNLSASRPQDRQFILSSKKLLLSDSGFYLCAWSLTPGTGFGQPQHFGDGTRLSIL.

This chain uses TRBV15 with TRBJ2-2; 8 nucleotides line up with TRBD1. CDR1 LNHNV and CDR2 YYDKDF come from the germline V gene (reference sequence). The CDR3 is made up of 14 amino acids. The J segment lost 7 bases and the V segment lost 1 base, leaving 2 bases of the junction unmatched. In nucleotides, the CDR3 is TGTGCCACCAGCAGAGGACAGGGGATCGGGGAGCTGTTTTTT. As protein: CATSRGQGIGELFF.

The rearrangement uses TRBV19 and TRBJ2-2; perhaps TRBD2 as D (5 bases). The V end was cut by 6 bases, the J end by 3 bases, with 14 bases between. Germline values: CDR1 LNHDA, CDR2 SQIVND (reference sequence). The CDR3 is 15 residues long. CDR3: CASSWSGGYTGELFF. The CDR3 bases are TGTGCCAGTAGCTGGAGCGGTGGTTACACCGGGGAGCTGTTTTTT.

This clone occurred a few times. The V and J genes are TRBV7-2 and TRBJ2-3, with D uncertain. The CDR3 covers 14 residues. Trimming removed 4 bases at V and 8 bases at J, with 16 bases between. The germline gives CDR1 SGHTA, CDR2 FQGNSA. Written as DNA, the CDR3 is TGTGCCAGCAGCTCGGCGGCGGCTCGTGGTACGCAGTATTTT. It codes for CASSSAAARGTQYF.

This sequence joins TRBV11-2 and TRBJ2-2, with TRBD2 as a possible D gene (6 bases). V was shortened by 4 bases and J by 2 bases, with 17 bases between the two germline ends. CDR1 is SGHAT, CDR2 FQNNGV, per germline. This CDR3 has 17 amino acids. CDR3: CASSSFTGDTNTGELFF. The CDR3 DNA follows: TGTGCCAGCAGCTCCTTCACGGGGGATACAAACACCGGGGAGCTGTTTTTT.

The genes are TRBV7-9 and TRBJ2-7; 9 nucleotides agree with TRBD2. V shed 4 bases, J shed 3 bases, and the junction held 13 bases outside the gene matches. This CDR3 region has 17 residues. Germline V CDR1 and CDR2: SEHNR, FQNEAQ (reference sequence). The CDR3 loop reads CASSSLGSGSRDYEQYF. CDR3 nucleotide sequence: TGTGCCAGCAGCTCGCTGGGTAGCGGGAGTAGGGACTACGAGCAGTACTTC.

This clone has just a few counts. The chain recombines TRBV6-5 with TRBJ1-5, with D unresolved. CDR1 and CDR2 from the germline V gene are MNHEY and SVGAGI. The CDR3 has 12 amino acids. With 7 bases removed from V and 6 bases from J, the gap between germline ends came to 10 bases. CDR3 protein: CASTTSGQPQHF. CDR3 in DNA: TGTGCCAGCACCACCTCGGGTCAGCCCCAGCATTTT.

The J gene is TRBJ2-7, the V gene TRBV15; 12 bases are a match to TRBD2. The germline V gene encodes CDR1 LNHNV and CDR2 YYDKDF (reference sequence). This CDR3 contains 16 residues. The junction had 7 bases not matched to a gene; V was cut back by 3 bases and J by 4 bases. The CDR3 sequence: CATSREGTSGFYEQYF. CDR3 in DNA: TGTGCCACCAGCAGGGAGGGGACTAGCGGGTTTTACGAGCAGTACTTC.

The CDR3 loop is CASSFGLAGVGEQFF. For the CDR3, the DNA is TGTGCCAGCAGTTTTGGACTAGCGGGAGTGGGGGAGCAGTTCTTC. The V call is TRBV27, the J call TRBJ2-1; 13 bases are a match to TRBD2. Germline values: CDR1 MNHEY, CDR2 SMNVEV (reference sequence). This CDR3 has 15 residues. V shed 3 bases, J shed 10 bases, and the junction held 6 bases outside the gene matches.

The rearrangement joins TRBV6-5 to TRBJ2-7, with 7 bases matching TRBD2. Germline assignment: CDR1 MNHEY and CDR2 SVGAGI. The CDR3 is made up of 15 amino acids. With V trimmed by 6 bases and J by 0 bases, 8 bases remained unmatched. DNA of the CDR3: TGTGCCAGCAGAACCGAGCGGGGTCGCTCCTACGAGCAGTACGTC. Translating it yields CASRTERGRSYEQYV.

This clone was observed once. Here the CDR3 reads CASSRRDSPLHF. CDR3 bases: TGTGCCAGCAGCAGGAGGGACTCACCCCTCCACTTT. The chain employs TRBV12-3 or TRBV12-4 and TRBJ1-6, with D possibly being TRBD1 (5 bases). V lost 6 bases to trimming and J lost 10 bases, with 10 bases between them. This CDR3 is 12 amino acids long.

The V and J genes are TRBV11-2 and TRBJ1-1; D perhaps matches TRBD1 (5 bases). Germline V gives CDR1 SGHAT, CDR2 FQNNGV. This CDR3 contains 14 residues. The germline V and J ends were trimmed by 4 bases and 7 bases, with 16 bases remaining between them. The CDR3 DNA reads TGTGCCAGCAGCTCTCTATCACAGGCTCATGAAGCTTTCTTT. This sequence encodes CASSSLSQAHEAFF.

V is TRBV5-1 and J is TRBJ2-1; 12 nucleotides line up with TRBD2. With V trimmed by 4 bases and J by 8 bases, 7 bases remained unmatched. Germline lookup yields CDR1 SGHRS and CDR2 YFSETQ. The CDR3 covers 15 residues. The CDR3 sequence is CASSPGLAGLDEQFF. In DNA form, the CDR3 reads TGCGCCAGCAGCCCGGGACTAGCGGGTCTGGATGAGCAGTTCTTC.